This T cell receptor (beta chain) was found in a study of blood T cell repertoires in COVID-19 (dated by TCRdb to 2018 to 2021). In the study overall: Collaborator samples came from the United States, Italy and Spain and covered acute and convalescent phases of COVID-19. The repertoires were released in a freely available public database meant as a resource for research on the immune response to SARS-CoV-2. HLA class I and class II types, where available, came from metadata supplied by the sample provider rather than from assay-based typing. The prospective study material was composed of cDNA or gDNA derived from T cells, B-cell-depleted T cells, or PBMCs. The samples were drawn from two sources: the first 160 participants of the ongoing ImmuneRACE study, and 1,000 to 1,500 subjects contributed by 6 global collaborators. Nearly every sample came with metadata listing a de-identified subject ID, COVID-19 status, age in years and sex. Subjects who had been exposed to COVID-19, were actively infected with it, or had recovered from it provided the deeply sampled blood TCRbeta repertoires that made up the dataset.

TCRbeta CDR3 regions were amplified from genomic DNA by means of the immunoSEQ Assay, a bias-controlled multiplex PCR. The paper's data handling went like this. The number of nucleated cells in each sample was estimated from the amplification of reference gene primers within the assay. To quantify the absolute abundance of each unique TCRbeta CDR3 rearrangement, sequence reads were collapsed and filtered. Productive Simpson clonality was computed per sample as the square root of Simpson's diversity index over productive rearrangements. TCRdb's version of the immuneACCESS table is confined to in-frame rearrangements and falls short of the full clone set. An unresolved V gene accounts for under half of the shortfall where checked; the remainder is of unknown origin. The V and J calls and clone size are taken from that table; D and trimming were inferred from the DNA. The sample table holds some 62,000 clones, of which roughly 80% were seen once. The ten most abundant clones make up about 20% of the sample.

Collaborating institutions collected whole blood in K2EDTA tubes following their own protocols. For TCRbeta analysis, collaborators shipped samples as frozen whole blood, isolated PBMCs, or DNA extracted from either of those sample types. There are a few counts of this clone. Its specific antigen is unknown. No much larger clonotype is one base removed from it; base qualities were not supplied. As encoded in the germline V gene (reference sequence), CDR1 is LNHDA while CDR2 is SQIVND. The CDR3 measures 15 amino acids from cysteine to phenylalanine. The sequence is cut down to CDR3 DNA, 45 bases in frame from base 1. V trim: 5 bases; J trim: 4 bases; unmatched bases: 9. Broader findings and caveats from the paper: Clinical and demographic metadata were provided uncurated, with the amount varying by source and participant.

This TCR was sampled from a man aged 60-69 years with acute or convalescent COVID-19. Source material: peripheral blood. The rearranged segments are TRBV19 and TRBJ1-2, with 8 bases in between that match TRBD1. The sequenced DNA is TGTGCCAGTAGTGCCAGGGACAGGTTTACCTATGGCTACACCTTC. Translated, it gives CASSARDRFTYGYTF.